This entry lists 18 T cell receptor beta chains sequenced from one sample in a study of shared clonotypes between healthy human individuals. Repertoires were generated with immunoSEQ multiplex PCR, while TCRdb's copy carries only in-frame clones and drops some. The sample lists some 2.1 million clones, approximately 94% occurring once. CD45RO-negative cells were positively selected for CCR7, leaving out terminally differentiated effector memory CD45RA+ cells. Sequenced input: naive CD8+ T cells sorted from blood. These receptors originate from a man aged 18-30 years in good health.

CDR3 amino acids: CASSGAWGNEQFF. For the CDR3, the DNA is TGTGCCAGCAGCGGGGCCTGGGGAAATGAGCAGTTCTTC. The J gene is TRBJ2-1, the V gene TRBV9; no reliable D call. Germline lookup yields CDR1 SGDLS and CDR2 YYNGEE. This CDR3 contains 13 residues. V was clipped by 3 bases and J by 7 bases, with 11 bases between them.

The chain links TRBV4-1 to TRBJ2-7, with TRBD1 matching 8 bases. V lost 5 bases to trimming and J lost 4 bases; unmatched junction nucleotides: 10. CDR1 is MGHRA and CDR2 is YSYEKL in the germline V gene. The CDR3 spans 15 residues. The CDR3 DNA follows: TGCGCCAGCAGCGAGATCGGGACAGGACTTTACGAGCAGTACTTC. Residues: CASSEIGTGLYEQYF.

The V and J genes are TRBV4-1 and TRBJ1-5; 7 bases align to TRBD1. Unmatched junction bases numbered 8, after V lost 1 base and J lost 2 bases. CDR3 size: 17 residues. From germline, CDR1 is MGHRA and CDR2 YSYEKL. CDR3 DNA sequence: TGCGCCAGCAGCCAAGTCCAAACAGGGGAAGGCAATCAGCCCCAGCATTTT. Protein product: CASSQVQTGEGNQPQHF.

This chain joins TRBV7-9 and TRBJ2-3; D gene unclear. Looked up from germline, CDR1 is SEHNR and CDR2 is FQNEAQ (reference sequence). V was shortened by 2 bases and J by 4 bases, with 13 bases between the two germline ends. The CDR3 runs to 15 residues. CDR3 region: CASSLHPPTADTQYF. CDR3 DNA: TGTGCCAGCAGCTTACATCCCCCCACAGCAGATACGCAGTATTTT.

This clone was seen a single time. CDR3: CASSQVVGLNQPQHF. In DNA form, the CDR3 reads TGCGCCAGCAGCCAAGTTGTAGGGTTAAATCAGCCCCAGCATTTT. V usage is TRBV4-1 and J usage is TRBJ1-5; D call uncertain. V was shortened by 1 base and J by 4 bases, with 11 bases between the two germline ends. Per germline, CDR1 MGHRA and CDR2 YSYEKL. The CDR3 sequence is 15 residues long.

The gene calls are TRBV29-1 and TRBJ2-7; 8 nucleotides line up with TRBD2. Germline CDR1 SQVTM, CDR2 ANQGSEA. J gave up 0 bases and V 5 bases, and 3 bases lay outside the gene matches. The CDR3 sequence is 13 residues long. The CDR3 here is CSVSGGDSYEQYF. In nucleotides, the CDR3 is TGCAGCGTTTCCGGGGGGGACTCCTACGAGCAGTACTTC.

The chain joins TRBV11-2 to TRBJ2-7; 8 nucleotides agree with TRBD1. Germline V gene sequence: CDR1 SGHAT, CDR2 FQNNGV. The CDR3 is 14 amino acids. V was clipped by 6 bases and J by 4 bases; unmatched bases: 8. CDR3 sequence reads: CASRGDRDRYEQYF. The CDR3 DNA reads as TGTGCCAGCAGGGGAGACCGGGACAGGTACGAGCAGTACTTC.

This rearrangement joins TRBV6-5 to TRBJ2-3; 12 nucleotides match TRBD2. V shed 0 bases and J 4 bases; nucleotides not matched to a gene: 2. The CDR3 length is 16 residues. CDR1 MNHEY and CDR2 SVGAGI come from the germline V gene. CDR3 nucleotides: TGTGCCAGCAGTTACTCGACTAGCGGGGGAGCAGATACGCAGTATTTT. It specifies CASSYSTSGGADTQYF.

In DNA, the CDR3 is TGTGCCAGCAGGACAGGGGCTCAGCCCCAGCATTTT. Its translation: CASRTGAQPQHF. This chain links TRBV28 with TRBJ1-5; 8 bases match TRBD1. The CDR3 runs to 12 residues. CDR1 and CDR2 (germline): MDHEN, SYDVKM. J gave up 6 bases and V 6 bases, and 1 base lay outside the gene matches.

The CDR3 region has the DNA TGCGCCAGCAGCCACTCAGGAACAGGGGGCATGAACACTGAAGCTTTCTTT. Translated: CASSHSGTGGMNTEAFF. J is TRBJ1-1 and V is TRBV4-1, with 9 positions matching TRBD1. Trimming took 3 bases from V and 0 from J; bases not matched to a gene: 8. The CDR3 extends over 17 amino acids. Germline V gives CDR1 MGHRA, CDR2 YSYEKL.

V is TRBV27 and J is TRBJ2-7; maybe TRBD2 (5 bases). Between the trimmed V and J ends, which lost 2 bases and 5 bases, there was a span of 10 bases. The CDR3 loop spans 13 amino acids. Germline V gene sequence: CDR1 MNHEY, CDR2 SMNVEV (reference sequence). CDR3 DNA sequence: TGTGCCAGCAGTTTAATCACGGGGAACGAGCAGTACTTC. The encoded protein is CASSLITGNEQYF.

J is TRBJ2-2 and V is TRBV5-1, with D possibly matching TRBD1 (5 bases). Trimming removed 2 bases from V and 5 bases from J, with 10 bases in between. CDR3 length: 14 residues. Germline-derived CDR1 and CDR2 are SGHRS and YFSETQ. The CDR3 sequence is CASSFSRATGELFF. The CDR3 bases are TGCGCCAGCAGCTTTTCCAGGGCGACCGGGGAGCTGTTTTTT.

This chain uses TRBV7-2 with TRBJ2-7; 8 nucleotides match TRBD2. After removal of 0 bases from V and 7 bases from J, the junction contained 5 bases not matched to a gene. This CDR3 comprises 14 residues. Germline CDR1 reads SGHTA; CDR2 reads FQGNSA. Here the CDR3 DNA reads TGTGCCAGCAGCTTAGCGGAGCGGGGGCCTGAGCAGTACTTC. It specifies CASSLAERGPEQYF. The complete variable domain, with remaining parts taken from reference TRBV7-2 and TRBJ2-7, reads GAGVSQSPSNKVTEKGKDVELRCDPISGHTALYWYRQSLGQGLEFLIYFQGNSAPDKSGLPSDRFSAERTGGSVSTLTIQRTQQEDSAVYLCASSLAERGPEQYFGPGTRLTVT.

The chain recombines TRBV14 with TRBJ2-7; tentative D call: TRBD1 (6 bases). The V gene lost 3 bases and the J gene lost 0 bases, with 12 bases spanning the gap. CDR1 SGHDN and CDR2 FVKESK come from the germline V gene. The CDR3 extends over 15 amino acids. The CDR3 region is CASSQLLQGSYEQYF. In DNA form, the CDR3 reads TGTGCCAGCAGCCAGCTCTTACAGGGCTCCTACGAGCAGTACTTC.

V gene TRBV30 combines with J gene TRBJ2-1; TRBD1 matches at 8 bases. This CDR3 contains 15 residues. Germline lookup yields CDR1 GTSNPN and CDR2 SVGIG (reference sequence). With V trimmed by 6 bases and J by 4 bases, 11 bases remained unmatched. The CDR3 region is CACYPRDRLYNEQFF. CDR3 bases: TGTGCCTGTTATCCACGGGACAGGTTGTACAATGAGCAGTTCTTC.

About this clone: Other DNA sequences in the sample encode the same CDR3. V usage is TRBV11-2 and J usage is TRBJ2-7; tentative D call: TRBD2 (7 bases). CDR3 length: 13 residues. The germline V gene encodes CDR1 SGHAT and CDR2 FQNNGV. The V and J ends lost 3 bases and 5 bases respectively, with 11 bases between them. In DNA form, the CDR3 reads TGTGCCAGCAGCTTTAGGGGGGGGAACGAGCAGTACTTC. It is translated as CASSFRGGNEQYF.

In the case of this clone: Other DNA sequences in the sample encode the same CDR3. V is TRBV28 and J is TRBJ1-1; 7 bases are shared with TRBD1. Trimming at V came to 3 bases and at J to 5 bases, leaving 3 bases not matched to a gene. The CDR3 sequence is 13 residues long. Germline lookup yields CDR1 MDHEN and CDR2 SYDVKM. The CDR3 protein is CASSFRGRTEAFF. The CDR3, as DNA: TGTGCCAGCAGTTTTAGGGGGCGGACTGAAGCTTTCTTT.

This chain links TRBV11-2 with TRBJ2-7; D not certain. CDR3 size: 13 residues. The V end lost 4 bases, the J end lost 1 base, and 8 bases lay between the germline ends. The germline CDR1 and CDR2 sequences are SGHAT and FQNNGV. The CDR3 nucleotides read TGTGCCAGCAGCTATGGCGGATCCTACGAGCAGTACTTC. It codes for CASSYGGSYEQYF.